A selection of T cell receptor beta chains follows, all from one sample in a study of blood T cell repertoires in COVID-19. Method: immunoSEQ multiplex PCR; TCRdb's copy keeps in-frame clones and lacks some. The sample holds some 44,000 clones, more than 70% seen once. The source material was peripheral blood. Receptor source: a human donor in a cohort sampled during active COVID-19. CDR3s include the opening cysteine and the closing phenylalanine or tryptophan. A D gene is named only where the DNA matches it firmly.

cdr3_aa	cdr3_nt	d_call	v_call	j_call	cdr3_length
CASSPEAGARVGYTF	TGTGCCAGCTCACCGGAAGCGGGGGCGCGGGTTGGCTACACCTTC	.	TRBV18	TRBJ1-2	15
CASSQLTGSTEAFF	TGCGCCAGCAGCCAACTTACAGGGTCCACTGAAGCTTTCTTT	.	TRBV4-1	TRBJ1-1	14
CASSDPQNRPTEAFF	TGTGCCAGTAGCGACCCACAGAATAGGCCCACTGAAGCTTTCTTT	.	TRBV19	TRBJ1-1	15
CASSSTTSRYNSPLHF	TGTGCCAGCAGTTCTACTACCTCAAGGTATAATTCACCCCTCCACTTT	.	TRBV6-5	TRBJ1-6	16
CASSFGQRRSEQYF	TGTGCCAGCAGCTTTGGCCAGCGGAGGAGCGAGCAGTACTTC	.	TRBV7-9	TRBJ2-7	14
CASTIRQARSYEQYF	TGTGCCAGCACCATCCGACAGGCCCGCTCCTACGAGCAGTACTTC	.	TRBV21-1	TRBJ2-7	15
CASRILAGGTDTQYF	TGCGCCAGCAGAATACTAGCGGGGGGGACAGATACGCAGTATTTT	TRBD2	TRBV5-1	TRBJ2-3	15
CASSDRWASNEQFF	TGTGCCAGCAGTGACCGTTGGGCCAGCAATGAGCAGTTCTTC	.	TRBV6-1	TRBJ2-1	14
CASSLRTGLRGYTF	TGTGCCAGCAGCCTACGGACAGGACTCCGTGGCTACACCTTC	TRBD1	TRBV14	TRBJ1-2	14
CASSQDRGRRRVNTEAFF	TGTGCCAGCAGCCAAGATAGGGGGCGCAGGAGGGTGAACACTGAAGCTTTCTTT	TRBD1	TRBV4-2	TRBJ1-1	18
CASSSNRAGYTF	TGTGCCAGCAGCTCAAACAGGGCTGGCTACACCTTC	.	TRBV13	TRBJ1-2	12